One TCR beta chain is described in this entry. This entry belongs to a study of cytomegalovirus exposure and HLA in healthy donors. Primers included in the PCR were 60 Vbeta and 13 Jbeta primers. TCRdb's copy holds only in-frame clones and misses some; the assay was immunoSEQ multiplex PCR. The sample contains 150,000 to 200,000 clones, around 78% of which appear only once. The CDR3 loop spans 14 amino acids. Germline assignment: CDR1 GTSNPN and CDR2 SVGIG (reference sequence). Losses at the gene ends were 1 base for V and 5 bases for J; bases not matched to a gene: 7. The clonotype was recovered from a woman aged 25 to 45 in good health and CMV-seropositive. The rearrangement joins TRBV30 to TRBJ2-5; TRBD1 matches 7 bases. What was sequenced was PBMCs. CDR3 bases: TGTGCCTGGAGTGACGAGGGGGCGAGGGAGACCCAGTACTTC. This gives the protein CAWSDEGARETQYF.